Sequencing of this T cell receptor beta chain was carried out in a study of radiotherapy plus CTLA-4 blockade in lung cancer. Study-wide background: There were objective responses in roughly a sixth of patients, and around 31% had disease control. Findings and caveats of the study: In blood, TCR clones derived from the tumor expanded after radiotherapy plus ipilimumab.

Details on this clone: The antigen is unknown.

Sequencing was performed with immunoSEQ multiplex PCR; in TCRdb, only in-frame clones are kept and a portion is missing. Among around 99,000 clones listed, approximately 86% were seen once. Those patients who had chemo-refractory metastatic non-small-cell lung cancer were given focal radiation along with CTLA-4 blockade through ipilimumab. The CDR3 extends over 17 amino acids. The V gene end was trimmed by 5 bases and the J gene end by 1 base; junction bases not matched to a gene: 14. Germline assignment: CDR1 SGHRS and CDR2 YFSETQ. This receptor was identified in a human donor with non-small cell lung cancer that progressed on radiotherapy plus ipilimumab. The sequenced sample was peripheral blood, obtained from a patient treated with radiotherapy plus ipilimumab. The chain is built from TRBV5-1 and TRBJ2-7, with 8 bases identical to TRBD2. The CDR3 is CASSKYRSGSLSYEQYF. As DNA, the CDR3 is TGCGCCAGCAGTAAGTACCGGAGCGGGAGTCTTTCCTACGAGCAGTACTTC.